This T cell receptor beta chain was documented in a study of cytomegalovirus exposure and HLA in healthy donors. To note about this clone: Its matching antigen is unknown.

A multiplex PCR was run with 60 Vbeta primers and 13 Jbeta primers. Only in-frame clones appear in the TCRdb table, and some are missing; sequencing was by immunoSEQ multiplex PCR. The sample shows about 160,000 clones, approximately 80% of them seen only once. V was pared by 1 base and J by 2 bases, with 6 bases of the junction left unmatched. The CDR3 has 17 residues. Germline CDR1 is MGHRA and CDR2 is YSYEKL. Notes on the study in general: A later analysis linked a missense DCLRE1C variant to TCR beta V- and J-gene trimming.

This sequence joins TRBV4-1 and TRBJ1-5, with 9 bases fitting TRBD1. The sequenced sample was PBMCs. This clonotype was sampled from a woman in her forties or fifties in good health and CMV-seronegative. The CDR3 region is CASSQGYRGLGNQPQHF. CDR3 bases: TGCGCCAGCAGCCAAGGTTACAGGGGGCTCGGCAATCAGCCCCAGCATTTT.